This is a list of T cell receptor beta chains from one sample in a study of early T cells in non-severe SARS-CoV-2 infection. MiXCR, applied by TCRdb to the 5' RACE reads, yields one record per CDR3 protein. The sample contains about 90,000 distinct CDR3 sequences, approximately 15% of which appear only once. Material: whole blood. These receptors came from an adult who was a healthcare worker with PCR-confirmed SARS-CoV-2 infection or an uninfected control (not recorded which). Both conserved end residues are part of each CDR3. A D gene is named only where the DNA matches it firmly. The listing skips clone size in some rows; elsewhere it reads once, few, many or a size class.

CDR3 protein	CDR3 DNA	V gene	J gene	D gene	clone size
CSARDRSFYNEQFF	TGCAGTGCTAGAGATCGTTCCTTCTACAATGAGCAGTTCTTC	TRBV20-1	TRBJ2-1	.	.
CASRLGQGTYEQYF	TGTGCCAGCAGACTCGGACAGGGGACCTACGAGCAGTACTTC	TRBV25-1	TRBJ2-7	TRBD1	few
CAIRATSDEQFF	TGTGCCATCAGGGCGACTAGCGACGAGCAGTTCTTC	TRBV10-3	TRBJ2-1	TRBD2	few
CSGETGVETQYF	TGCAGCGGGGAGACAGGGGTGGAGACCCAGTACTTC	TRBV29-1	TRBJ2-5	TRBD1	.
CASSYPGVGSPLHF	TGTGCCAGCAGTTACCCGGGGGTTGGGTCACCCCTCCACTTT	TRBV6-5	TRBJ1-6	.	few
CASSLDGQGGTDTQYF	TGCGCCAGCAGCTTGGACGGACAGGGGGGCACAGATACGCAGTATTTT	TRBV5-1	TRBJ2-3	TRBD1	.
CATYPGATGELFF	TGTGCCACCTACCCGGGGGCGACCGGGGAGCTGTTTTTT	TRBV28	TRBJ2-2	.	many
CSASVSSYEQYF	TGCAGTGCTTCAGTAAGCTCCTACGAGCAGTACTTC	TRBV20-1	TRBJ2-7	.	few
CASSLQAPGDTQYF	TGTGCCAGCAGCCTCCAGGCCCCTGGAGATACGCAGTATTTT	TRBV6-5	TRBJ2-3	.	many
CASTSDGSSYNEQFF	TGCGCCAGCACCTCGGACGGGAGCTCCTACAATGAGCAGTTCTTC	TRBV5-1	TRBJ2-1	.	.
CASSPRDRIYEQYF	TGTGCCAGCTCACCCAGGGACAGGATCTACGAGCAGTACTTC	TRBV18	TRBJ2-7	TRBD1	many
CASSFTLVYEQYF	TGTGCCAGCAGCTTTACCCTAGTCTACGAGCAGTACTTC	TRBV5-6	TRBJ2-7	.	.
CSARGLAGEQYF	TGCAGTGCTAGGGGACTAGCGGGGGAGCAGTACTTC	TRBV20-1	TRBJ2-7	TRBD2	few
CATSDTGGYNEQFF	TGTGCCACCAGCGACACAGGGGGGTACAATGAGCAGTTCTTC	TRBV24-1	TRBJ2-1	TRBD1	.
CASSPRMNSYNSPLHF	TGTGCCAGCAGCCCCCGTATGAACTCCTATAATTCACCCCTCCACTTT	TRBV5-6	TRBJ1-6	.	few
CASSQVLNQPQHF	TGCGCCAGCAGCCAAGTTTTGAATCAGCCCCAGCATTTT	TRBV4-1	TRBJ1-5	.	.
CAWAGGAYGYTF	TGTGCCTGGGCGGGCGGAGCCTATGGCTACACCTTC	TRBV30	TRBJ1-2	.	few
CASSPPGDEQFF	TGTGCCAGCAGCCCGCCGGGCGATGAGCAGTTCTTC	TRBV27	TRBJ2-1	.	.
CASSYSGTANTEAFF	TGTGCCAGCAGTTACTCCGGGACAGCGAACACTGAAGCTTTCTTT	TRBV3-1	TRBJ1-1	TRBD1	.
CASGSPSLDRVHQPQHF	TGTGCTAGTGGTTCCCCCTCCCTAGACAGAGTCCATCAGCCCCAGCATTTT	TRBV12-5	TRBJ1-5	.	.
CAWSGQGQAFF	TGTGCCTGGAGCGGACAGGGCCAAGCTTTCTTT	TRBV30	TRBJ1-1	TRBD1	few
CASRDKLRHTEVFF	TGTGCCAGCAGGGACAAGCTACGCCACACTGAAGTTTTCTTT	TRBV28	TRBJ1-1	.	.
CSVDRLNTEAFF	TGCAGTGTCGACAGGCTGAACACTGAAGCTTTCTTT	TRBV20-1	TRBJ1-1	.	many
CAISEDSSYEQYF	TGTGCCATCAGTGAAGACTCCTCCTACGAGCAGTACTTC	TRBV10-3	TRBJ2-7	.	many
CASSHYLTGVEAFF	TGTGCCAGCAGCCATTACCTCACAGGGGTTGAAGCTTTCTTT	TRBV14	TRBJ1-1	TRBD1	many
CASSLVAGGRTDTQYF	TGTGCCAGCAGTTTAGTTGCGGGAGGGCGCACAGATACGCAGTATTTT	TRBV12-3/TRBV12-4	TRBJ2-3	TRBD2	few
CASSSTSDNAGTEAFF	TGTGCCAGCAGCTCGACCTCTGACAATGCCGGTACTGAAGCTTTCTTT	TRBV7-9	TRBJ1-1	.	.
CASSFLYSEQSF	TGTGCCAGCAGCTTCCTTTATAGTGAGCAGTCCTTC	TRBV7-2	TRBJ2-1	.	.
CASSYEGAVTDTQYF	TGTGCCAGCAGCTACGAGGGGGCAGTGACAGATACGCAGTATTTT	TRBV7-8	TRBJ2-3	TRBD1	.
CAWSLQVSNQPQHF	TGTGCCTGGAGTTTACAGGTTAGCAATCAGCCCCAGCATTTT	TRBV30	TRBJ1-5	.	many
CASSDRGTIAEAFF	TGTGCCAGCAGTGACCGGGGCACAATCGCTGAAGCTTTCTTT	TRBV9	TRBJ1-1	.	few
CASSQPDRDLSYEQYF	TGCGCCAGCAGTCAACCCGACAGGGACCTATCCTACGAGCAGTACTTC	TRBV23-1	TRBJ2-7	TRBD1	few
CASSLGLAGAGGPRSQYF	TGTGCCAGCAGCCTCGGACTAGCGGGAGCGGGGGGGCCGCGATCGCAGTATTTT	TRBV7-6	TRBJ2-3	TRBD2	.
CASTVGGPTDTQYF	TGTGCCAGCACCGTTGGGGGACCCACAGATACGCAGTATTTT	TRBV7-6	TRBJ2-3	.	many
CAWGGTDYEQYF	TGTGCCTGGGGCGGCACAGACTACGAGCAGTACTTC	TRBV30	TRBJ2-7	.	few